This T cell receptor beta chain was recorded in a study of blood T cells in healthy people across ages. General observations from the study: The donors' CMV status was not determined, possibly confounding changes in expanded clonotypes.

CDR3 length equals 16 residues. Looked up from germline, CDR1 is LGHNA and CDR2 is YNFKEQ. Then a second PCR, running roughly 7 to 11 cycles, was carried out with a sample-barcoded 5' primer and a J-beta primer mix. From the 5' RACE reads, TCRdb called clonotypes with MiXCR, one entry per CDR3 protein. The sample has 600,000 to 650,000 distinct CDR3 sequences, 58% seen once. Regarding this clonotype: Its antigen is not known.

This sequence joins TRBV4-2 and TRBJ2-5; 7 bases line up with TRBD1. The better agreement between TRBJ2-7 and the DNA end casts doubt on the J call. The sequence was obtained from a man in his 60s in good health. The sequenced sample consisted of blood. The CDR3: CASSQEGTGEIDEQYF. The CDR3 DNA is TGTGCCAGCAGCCAAGAAGGAACAGGGGAGATCGACGAGCAGTACTTC.